One sample yielded the 14 T cell receptor beta chains listed below, sequenced in a study of blood T cells in healthy people across ages. Through a sample-barcoded 5' primer and a J-beta primer mix, a second PCR was run for roughly 7 to 11 cycles. TCRdb re-called the 5' RACE reads through MiXCR, storing one row per CDR3 protein. Among fewer than 600,000 distinct CDR3 sequences listed, about 27% were seen once. The same specimen was also included in a second study, on T cells of mothers and their children.

The source material was blood. The receptors come from a boy aged 2 to 9 in good health.

The V and J genes are TRBV20-1 and TRBJ2-1, with 7 nucleotides matching TRBD1. The CDR3 is 14 amino acids. J lost 2 bases, V lost 3 bases, and 4 bases had no gene match. Germline assignment: CDR1 DFQATT and CDR2 SNEGSKA (reference sequence). CDR3 in amino acids: CSASRGSPYNEQFF. CDR3 nucleotide sequence: TGCAGTGCTAGCAGGGGGTCCCCCTACAATGAGCAGTTCTTC.

The chain joins TRBV10-3 to TRBJ2-3; unclear D gene. Germline CDR1 ENHRY, CDR2 SYGVKD. The CDR3 loop spans 16 amino acids. V lost 0 bases, J lost 0 bases, and 10 bases lay in between. The CDR3 nucleotides are TGTGCCATCAGTGAGTCACGAACAGCTAGCACAGATACGCAGTATTTT. This translates into CAISESRTASTDTQYF.

The J gene is TRBJ1-4, the V gene TRBV29-1, with TRBD1 as a possible D gene (5 bases). There are 13 residues in the CDR3. CDR1 SQVTM and CDR2 ANQGSEA come from the germline V gene. Trimming pared 4 bases from V and 8 bases from J, leaving 14 bases between. The chain's CDR3 is CSVARVTDEKLFF. CDR3 sequence (DNA): TGCAGCGTTGCGAGGGTGACAGACGAAAAACTGTTTTTT.

The sample holds a few counts of this clonotype. One end of the junction fails to match germline, which may point to a read error. The J gene is TRBJ2-7, the V gene TRBV11-2; 7 bases are shared with TRBD1. The DNA matches TRBJ2-5 better at its end, which makes the J call doubtful. The germline CDR1 and CDR2 sequences are SGHAT and FQNNGV. The CDR3 runs to 14 residues. The CDR3 DNA reads TGTGCCGGCAGGGGGTTGGGGACCCAAGAGACCCAGTACTTC. Translated, it gives CAGRGLGTQETQYF.

The V and J genes are TRBV18 and TRBJ2-1; tentatively, D is TRBD1 or TRBD2 (5 bases each). The germline CDR1 and CDR2 sequences are KGHSH and LQKENI. V was shortened by 0 bases and J by 3 bases, with 12 bases between the two germline ends. The CDR3 sequence is 16 residues long. The CDR3 DNA reads as TGTGCCAGCTCACCACCCTCAGGGAGTAACTACAATGAGCAGTTCTTC. It yields the protein CASSPPSGSNYNEQFF.

The CDR3 sequence is CASRQGRVYEQYF. In DNA form, the CDR3 reads TGTGCCAGCAGACAGGGAAGGGTCTACGAGCAGTACTTC. The chain couples TRBV6-2 or TRBV6-3 to TRBJ2-7; a weak D match, TRBD1 (6 bases). Per the germline V gene, CDR1 is MNHEY and CDR2 is SVGEGT. This CDR3 is built from 13 residues. V was trimmed by 6 bases and J by 3 bases, leaving 12 bases between them.

For this clonotype: This may be a read error, as it is one base from a much larger clone. This chain connects TRBV19 to TRBJ2-4; 8 bases align to TRBD2. Germline assignment: CDR1 LNHDA and CDR2 SQIVND (reference sequence). The CDR3 length is 14 residues. The chain's CDR3 is CATSMGLEGNIQYF. CDR3 in DNA: TGTGCCACTAGTATGGGACTAGAAGGTAACATTCAGTACTTC.

The rearrangement uses TRBV12-3 or TRBV12-4 and TRBJ2-3; tentative D call: TRBD2 (5 bases). Deletions cut 3 bases from V and 2 bases from J, with 12 bases between. This CDR3 has 15 amino acids. CDR3 sequence: CASSFRRLNTDTQYF. CDR3 in DNA: TGTGCCAGCAGTTTTAGGAGGCTTAACACAGATACGCAGTATTTT.

The chain carries TRBV7-9 and TRBJ2-1; D possibly corresponds to TRBD2 (6 bases). The CDR3 runs 13 residues. CDR1 and CDR2 from the germline V gene are SEHNR and FQNEAQ (reference sequence). V lost 0 bases, J lost 9 bases, and 9 bases lay in between. The CDR3 sequence is CASSLAQRAEQFF. Written as DNA, the CDR3 is TGTGCCAGCAGCTTAGCGCAGCGGGCTGAGCAGTTCTTC. Using reference TRBV7-9 and TRBJ2-1 for the parts outside the CDR3, the full variable domain is DTGVSQNPRHKITKRGQNVTFRCDPISEHNRLYWYRQTLGQGPEFLTYFQNEAQLEKSRLLSDRFSAERPKGSFSTLEIQRTEQGDSAMYLCASSLAQRAEQFFGPGTRLTVL.

J is TRBJ1-2 and V is TRBV5-4, with 12 positions matching TRBD1. The V and J ends lost 0 bases and 7 bases, in that order; junction bases with no gene match: 7. The CDR3 length is 16 residues. Germline CDR1 SGHNT, CDR2 YYREEE (reference sequence). CDR3 coding DNA: TGTGCCAGCAGCTTGGAGGCGGGACAGGGGGCAATTGGCTACACCTTC. Residues: CASSLEAGQGAIGYTF.

Regarding this clonotype: A read error may account for a junction end that differs from germline. The J gene is TRBJ2-4, the V gene TRBV19; D unresolved. CDR3 size: 20 residues. The germline V gene has CDR1 LNHDA and CDR2 SQIVND (reference sequence). The CDR3, as DNA: TGTGCCAGTACTATAACCCGACCGAGTGCGGCGGACGATGCCAAAAACATTCAGTACTTC. It is translated as CASTITRPSAADDAKNIQYF.

V and J are TRBV7-9 and TRBJ2-1; D not resolved. CDR3 length equals 15 residues. V gave up 4 bases and J gave up 4 bases, with 14 bases separating them. Germline V gene sequence: CDR1 SEHNR, CDR2 FQNEAQ (reference sequence). The CDR3 region is CASSSSSRGYNEQFF. The CDR3 nucleotides read TGTGCCAGCAGCTCCTCCTCGCGTGGGTACAATGAGCAGTTCTTC.

In this sample, this clonotype turned up a few times. The chain combines TRBV7-9 with TRBJ1-1, with D possibly matching TRBD1 (6 bases). Trimming took off 4 bases at V and 2 bases at J, with 11 bases between the two ends. Germline assignment: CDR1 SEHNR and CDR2 FQNEAQ (reference sequence). The CDR3 length is 14 residues. This CDR3 is CASSSKQGNTEAFF. As DNA, the CDR3 is TGTGCCAGCAGCTCCAAACAGGGTAACACTGAAGCTTTCTTT. The full variable domain, in which reference TRBV7-9 and TRBJ1-1 provide the parts outside the CDR3, is DTGVSQNPRHKITKRGQNVTFRCDPISEHNRLYWYRQTLGQGPEFLTYFQNEAQLEKSRLLSDRFSAERPKGSFSTLEIQRTEQGDSAMYLCASSSKQGNTEAFFGQGTRLTVV.

In its sample, this clonotype was seen a few times. The chain has TRBV7-9 and TRBJ2-3, with TRBD1 identical over 7 bases. With 2 bases clipped from V and 8 bases from J, the junction kept 1 base outside the gene matches. CDR3 size: 12 residues. Looked up from germline, CDR1 is SEHNR and CDR2 is FQNEAQ (reference sequence). The CDR3 protein is CASSLPGGTQYF. The CDR3 DNA follows: TGTGCCAGCAGCTTACCAGGGGGTACGCAGTATTTT. Full variable domain (missing parts from reference TRBV7-9 and TRBJ2-3): DTGVSQNPRHKITKRGQNVTFRCDPISEHNRLYWYRQTLGQGPEFLTYFQNEAQLEKSRLLSDRFSAERPKGSFSTLEIQRTEQGDSAMYLCASSLPGGTQYFGPGTRLTVL.